These 4 T cell receptor beta chains share one sample of origin, sequenced in a study of shared clonotypes between healthy human individuals (dated by TCRdb to 2020 to 2022). Library generation was performed with the immunoSEQ multiplex PCR assay. TCRdb took over this immuneACCESS table, retaining in-frame rearrangements with V and J assigned. Such tables are incomplete; in checked studies, under half of the missing clones stem from an unresolved V gene, and the remainder is unexplained. The sample table shows under 200,000 clones, and about 93% are seen once. The top ten clonotypes cover 0.067% of the sample. Input material: naive CD4+ T cells sorted from blood. This specimen's cell subset or site label, interpreted: CD45RA+ positively selected. Every receptor here comes from a woman younger than 45 in good health.

The J gene is TRBJ2-5, the V gene TRBV28, with D hard to call. The tail of the sequence fits TRBJ2-7 better, so the J call may be wrong. This CDR3 has 13 residues. The germline CDR1 and CDR2 sequences are MDHEN and SYDVKM. CDR3 bases: TGTGCCAGCAGTCCCCCTCCCAGCTACGAGCAGTACTTC. As protein: CASSPPPSYEQYF.

The rearrangement links TRBV5-4 to TRBJ2-6; the match to TRBD1 covers 8 bases. The germline V gene encodes CDR1 SGHNT and CDR2 YYREEE (reference sequence). V shed 3 bases, J shed 2 bases, and the junction held 4 bases outside the gene matches. The CDR3 consists of 16 residues. CDR3 nucleotide sequence: TGTGCCAGCAGCTGGACAGGGTCCACTGGGGCCAACGTCCTGACTTTC. It encodes CASSWTGSTGANVLTF.

This clone was recorded once. The genes are TRBV11-1 and TRBJ2-7; D may correspond to TRBD1 or TRBD2 (5 bases each). V lost 0 bases and J lost 6, with 21 bases in between. CDR1 SGHAT and CDR2 FQDESV come from the germline V gene (reference sequence). The CDR3 extends over 17 amino acids. CDR3 amino acids: CASSLAWDGQPPGEQYF. CDR3 DNA: TGTGCCAGCAGCTTAGCGTGGGACGGACAACCTCCCGGCGAGCAGTACTTC.

The chain joins TRBV7-9 to TRBJ2-5; 11 positions match TRBD2. The J call may be in error: the DNA end matches TRBJ2-7 better. The CDR3 is 14 amino acids. Per the germline V gene, CDR1 is SEHNR and CDR2 is FQNEAQ (reference sequence). In nucleotides, the CDR3 is TGTGCCAGCAGCATACTAGCGGGAGTAAACGAGCAGTACTTC. It encodes CASSILAGVNEQYF.